This T cell receptor beta chain stems from a study of graft-versus-host responses after intestinal transplantation. The assay was immunoSEQ multiplex PCR, and TCRdb's table has in-frame clones only and misses some. The sample holds about 19,000 clones, 82% seen once. Details on this clone: Its antigen is unidentified.

Germline CDR1 MNHNY, CDR2 SVGAGI (reference sequence). Trimming cost V 8 bases and J 8 bases, with 19 bases left between them. The length of the CDR3 is 14 residues. Study results and caveats: With peak circulating GvH clone levels came an association with early post-transplant HvG declines. Recipient marrow showed GvH clones, some seen first in ileum or blood.

The sequences come from PBMCs, collected 14 days after transplant. The rearrangement joins TRBV6-6 to TRBJ2-1; perhaps TRBD1 as D (6 bases). The receptor comes from a human patient who received an intestinal transplant, so some T cells may come from the graft donor. CDR3 loop: CASSSRTGFDEQFF. In DNA form, the CDR3 reads TGTGCCAGCTCCTCAAGAACAGGGTTCGATGAGCAGTTCTTC.